The rows below give T cell receptor beta chains drawn from one sample of a study of human versus mouse CDR3 diversity and MHC coevolution. TCRdb's table, derived via immunoSEQ multiplex PCR, lists solely in-frame clones and lacks some. The sample lists about 81,000 clones; about 93% were seen once. Specimen: naive CD4+ T cells from blood. All receptors come from a person between 25 and 70 years old in good health. Each CDR3 is given without its conserved first and last residue. Fields, in order: J gene, V gene, CDR3 protein.

>TRBJ2-5|TRBV11-3
ASSLGGADETQY
>TRBJ2-5|TRBV7-2
ASSPGSYQETQY
>TRBJ1-2|TRBV28
ASRDTGVSRGYT
>TRBJ2-7|TRBV15
ATSRPSGYEQY
>TRBJ1-1|TRBV2
ASSPDRGTEAF
>TRBJ2-2|TRBV30
AFNRGPGTGELF
>TRBJ2-4|TRBV6-5
ASTGDLAKNIQY
>TRBJ1-1|TRBV9
ASSIGQGAREAF
>TRBJ2-1|TRBV7-3
ASSLSPGLAGAQGNEQF
>TRBJ1-1|TRBV19
ASSIRGTSEAF
>TRBJ1-6|TRBV6-5
ASSLGSYNSPLH